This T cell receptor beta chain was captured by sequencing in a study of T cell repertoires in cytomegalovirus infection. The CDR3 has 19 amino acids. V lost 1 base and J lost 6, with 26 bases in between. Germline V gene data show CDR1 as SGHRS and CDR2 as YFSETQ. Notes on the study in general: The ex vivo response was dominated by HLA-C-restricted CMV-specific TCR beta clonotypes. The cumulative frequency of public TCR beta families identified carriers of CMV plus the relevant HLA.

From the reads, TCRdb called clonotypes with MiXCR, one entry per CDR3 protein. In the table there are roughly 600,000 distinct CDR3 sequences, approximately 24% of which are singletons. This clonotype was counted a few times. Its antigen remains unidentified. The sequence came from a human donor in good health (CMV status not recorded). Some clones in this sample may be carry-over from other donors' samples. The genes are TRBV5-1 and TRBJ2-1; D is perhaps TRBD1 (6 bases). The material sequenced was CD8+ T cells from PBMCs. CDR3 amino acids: CASSLWGHGADSPSNEQFF. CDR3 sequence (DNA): TGCGCCAGCAGCTTGTGGGGACATGGGGCGGATAGTCCTTCCAATGAGCAGTTCTTC.